These 3 T cell receptor beta chains share one sample of origin, sequenced in a study of T cells in Graves' hyperthyroidism and ophthalmopathy. RNA transcripts provided the source from which TCR beta CDR3 regions were amplified. The HTBI set primed first-round TCR CDR3 RT-PCR. One entry per CDR3 protein, called by TCRdb with MiXCR from the multiplex PCR reads. This table holds about 410,000 distinct CDR3 sequences, over 12% found once. The sequencing sample was made of blood. These receptors came from a man aged 18 to 30 with Graves' ophthalmopathy.

This chain connects TRBV15 to TRBJ2-1; D unresolved. The CDR3 contains 16 residues. Deletions cut 2 bases from V and 5 bases from J, with 16 bases between. Germline V gene sequence: CDR1 LNHNV, CDR2 YYDKDF (reference sequence). The CDR3 nucleotides read TGTGCCACCAGCAGAAGCCGGGCACTTAGCCACAATGAGCAGTTCTTC. Translation gives CATSRSRALSHNEQFF.

In the case of this clonotype: A single base separates this from a much larger clone, so it may be a read error. No conserved phenylalanine or tryptophan ends this CDR3, so it is likely a read error. The CDR3 DNA follows: TGTGCCAGCAGGGGTGGGTCAGGGGGGCGTCAGCCCCAGCATCTT. This sequence encodes CASRGGSGGRQPQHL. This sequence joins TRBV2 and TRBJ1-5; 7 bases align to TRBD1. The junction had 11 bases not matched to a gene; V was cut back by 6 bases and J by 6 bases. The CDR3 is made up of 15 amino acids. Germline CDR1 SNHLY, CDR2 FYNNEI.

The chain uses TRBV4-2 and TRBJ2-7; TRBD2 matches at 9 bases. Germline CDR1 is LGHNA and CDR2 is YNFKEQ. V gave up 5 bases and J gave up 3 bases; unmatched junction bases: 8. The CDR3 loop spans 15 amino acids. The CDR3 loop is CASSKLAGDNYEQYF. In DNA, the CDR3 is TGTGCCAGCAGCAAACTAGCGGGCGATAACTACGAGCAGTACTTC.